A single sample is the source of the 22 T cell receptor beta chains below, sequenced in a study of shared clonotypes between healthy human individuals. The method was immunoSEQ multiplex PCR; TCRdb's version includes in-frame clones alone and lacks a portion of them. Seen here are approximately 500,000 clones, 95% to 97% observed once, and the top ten hold less than 0.06%. Material: naive CD4+ T cells sorted from blood. Subset given: CD45RA+ positively selected. The receptors were gathered from a woman aged 30 to 39 in good health.

V usage is TRBV6-6 and J usage is TRBJ1-2; perhaps TRBD1 as D (6 bases). The germline V gene encodes CDR1 MNHNY and CDR2 SVGAGI (reference sequence). The CDR3 extends over 16 amino acids. As DNA, the CDR3 is TGTGTTTCGTCAGTGGGTCAGGGGCCCATCCGGGGTGGCTACACCTTC. Translating gives CVSSVGQGPIRGGYTF.

The rearrangement links TRBV5-1 to TRBJ2-1, with D possibly TRBD1 on 5 matching bases. Per germline, CDR1 SGHRS and CDR2 YFSETQ. The CDR3 has 14 residues. V was trimmed by 0 bases and J by 6 bases, leaving 10 bases between them. The CDR3 coding sequence is TGCGCCAGCAGCTTGGCCTTTCAGGGCAATGAGCAGTTCTTC. It encodes CASSLAFQGNEQFF.

The V call is TRBV10-3, the J call TRBJ2-1, with a possible D match to TRBD1 (6 bases). Germline CDR1 and CDR2: ENHRY and SYGVKD. CDR3 size: 14 residues. Trimming stripped 3 bases from V and 2 bases from J, with 8 bases between. CDR3 DNA: TGTGCCATCAGTGACAGGGACACCTACAATGAGCAGTTCTTC. Its translation: CAISDRDTYNEQFF.

The chain has TRBV10-1 and TRBJ2-7, with TRBD2 matching 9 bases. CDR3 length: 12 residues. J was trimmed by 4 bases and V by 9 bases; bases with no gene match: 4. Germline V gene lookup returns CDR1 WNHNN and CDR2 SYGVQD (reference sequence). The CDR3 loop reads CARTTSGYEQYF. The DNA for the CDR3 is TGCGCCAGAACGACTAGCGGTTACGAGCAGTACTTC.

The rearrangement uses TRBV19 and TRBJ2-2; 7 positions match TRBD1. Trimming removed 1 base from V and 7 bases from J; junction bases left unmatched: 6. Germline values: CDR1 LNHDA, CDR2 SQIVND (reference sequence). The CDR3 extends over 15 amino acids. The CDR3 DNA follows: TGTGCCAGTAGTATAGGGCAGGGGGTCGGCGGGGAGCTGTTTTTT. It is translated as CASSIGQGVGGELFF.

The chain employs TRBV10-2 and TRBJ2-2; 7 nucleotides agree with TRBD1. Unmatched junction bases numbered 5, after V lost 6 bases and J lost 4 bases. The CDR3 sequence is 14 residues long. The germline CDR1 and CDR2 sequences are WSHSY and SAAADI. This CDR3 is CASRGQPATGELFF. The CDR3 DNA is TGCGCCAGCAGGGGACAGCCTGCCACCGGGGAGCTGTTTTTT.

Concerning this clone itself: The same CDR3 is also encoded by other DNA sequences in this sample. This chain joins TRBV28 and TRBJ2-5; no clear D gene. Germline-derived CDR1 and CDR2 are MDHEN and SYDVKM. Deletions cut 5 bases from V and 4 bases from J, with 2 bases between. There are 10 residues in the CDR3. The CDR3 sequence: CASSRETQYF. DNA for the CDR3: TGTGCCAGCAGTAGAGAGACCCAGTACTTC.

The J gene is TRBJ2-1, the V gene TRBV28; 9 nucleotides agree with TRBD2. Germline V gene sequence: CDR1 MDHEN, CDR2 SYDVKM. Trimming took 8 bases from V and 4 from J; bases not matched to a gene: 9. There are 15 residues in the CDR3. Written as DNA, the CDR3 is TGTGCCAGCGGGTTGGTGCTAGCGGGATACAATGAGCAGTTCTTC. Protein: CASGLVLAGYNEQFF.

The J gene is TRBJ1-2, the V gene TRBV6-6; D perhaps matches TRBD1 (6 bases). Germline-derived CDR1 and CDR2 are MNHNY and SVGAGI (reference sequence). This CDR3 contains 12 residues. Trimming removed 7 bases at V and 2 bases at J, with 8 bases between. Written as DNA, the CDR3 is TGTGCCAGCACCCAGGGGAACTATGGCTACACCTTC. Encoded protein: CASTQGNYGYTF.

This chain connects TRBV19 to TRBJ2-5, with D maybe TRBD1 (6 bases). This CDR3 has 15 amino acids. The ends were cut back, 1 base at V and 4 bases at J, with 13 bases in the middle. CDR1 and CDR2 from the germline V gene are LNHDA and SQIVND (reference sequence). In DNA, the CDR3 is TGTGCCAGTAGTATAGGTCTACTAGGGGGAGAGACCCAGTACTTC. This translates into CASSIGLLGGETQYF.

The chain employs TRBV30 and TRBJ1-2; the match to TRBD1 covers 9 bases. CDR1 is GTSNPN and CDR2 is SVGIG in the germline V gene (reference sequence). This CDR3 has 14 residues. J was trimmed by 4 bases and V by 3 bases; bases with no gene match: 6. The CDR3 loop is CAWSLLQGAYGYTF. CDR3 nucleotide sequence: TGTGCCTGGAGCCTGCTACAGGGGGCCTATGGCTACACCTTC.

The chain is built from TRBV5-8 and TRBJ1-5, with D perhaps TRBD1 (5 bases). The germline V gene encodes CDR1 SGHTS and CDR2 YDEGEE. Trimming took 4 bases from V and 1 from J, leaving 12 bases between them. There are 15 residues in the CDR3. This CDR3 reads CASSQVRDSNQPQHF. The CDR3, as DNA: TGTGCCAGCAGCCAAGTCCGGGACAGCAATCAGCCCCAGCATTTT.

CDR3 sequence reads: CASSEFGAAYTEAFF. In DNA form, the CDR3 reads TGTGCCAGCAGTGAATTCGGGGCAGCCTACACTGAAGCTTTCTTT. This chain joins TRBV6-1 and TRBJ1-1; a possible D gene is TRBD1 (5 bases). Trimming cost V 2 bases and J 3 bases, with 13 bases left between them. The CDR3 is 15 amino acids. Germline V gene data show CDR1 as MNHNS and CDR2 as SASEGT.

CDR3 sequence: CASSLSDRGYEQYF. The CDR3 nucleotides read TGTGCCAGCAGCTTATCTGACAGGGGCTACGAGCAGTACTTC. The chain couples TRBV13 to TRBJ2-7, with TRBD1 matching over 8 bases. Germline V CDR1 and CDR2: PRHDT, FYEKMQ (reference sequence). The CDR3 consists of 14 residues. V was clipped by 2 bases and J by 3 bases; unmatched bases: 3.

The rearrangement joins TRBV5-1 to TRBJ2-2; weak D call: TRBD2 (5 bases). This CDR3 contains 15 residues. The germline V gene encodes CDR1 SGHRS and CDR2 YFSETQ. V was clipped by 4 bases and J by 5 bases, with 15 bases between them. The CDR3 sequence is CASSAPLGGTGELFF. Here the CDR3 DNA reads TGCGCCAGCAGCGCCCCCCTTGGCGGGACCGGGGAGCTGTTTTTT.

This clone was counted a single time. This sequence joins TRBV6-4 and TRBJ1-1; D might be TRBD1 (6 bases). Germline CDR1 MRHNA, CDR2 SNTAGT. CDR3 length: 13 amino acids. V was cut by 9 bases and J by 8 bases, with 19 bases left in between. The CDR3 loop reads CASIQGPTSEAFF. CDR3 coding DNA: TGTGCCAGTATACAGGGCCCAACCTCCGAAGCTTTCTTT.

The chain uses TRBV15 and TRBJ2-7; 11 bases fit TRBD2. Looked up from germline, CDR1 is LNHNV and CDR2 is YYDKDF (reference sequence). The CDR3 is 16 residues long. V lost 0 bases to trimming and J lost 4 bases; unmatched junction nucleotides: 5. For the CDR3, the DNA is TGTGCCACCAGCAGAGATCTCGCTAGCGGGAGGTACGAGCAGTACTTC. Protein sequence: CATSRDLASGRYEQYF.

This chain uses TRBV29-1 with TRBJ1-1; no firm D call. CDR3 length: 12 residues. V lost 4 bases and J 5 bases, leaving 11 bases between the germline ends. Per germline, CDR1 SQVTM and CDR2 ANQGSEA. The CDR3 DNA reads TGCAGCGTTGGGTACAGTAAGACTGAAGCTTTCTTT. This gives the protein CSVGYSKTEAFF.

The chain carries TRBV11-2 and TRBJ2-3; a weak D match, TRBD2 (6 bases). This CDR3 contains 15 residues. Trimming removed 2 bases at V and 0 bases at J, with 9 bases between. Germline V gene data show CDR1 as SGHAT and CDR2 as FQNNGV. The CDR3 sequence is CASSLLGTSTDTQYF. The CDR3 DNA reads TGTGCCAGCAGCTTATTGGGGACTAGCACAGATACGCAGTATTTT. The variable domain in full, with the rest retrieved from reference TRBV11-2 and TRBJ2-3, is EAGVAQSPRYKIIEKRQSVAFWCNPISGHATLYWYQQILGQGPKLLIQFQNNGVVDDSQLPKDRFSAERLKGVDSTLKIQPAKLEDSAVYLCASSLLGTSTDTQYFGPGTRLTVL.

J is TRBJ2-5 and V is TRBV7-9; D remains unclear. Trimming took off 0 bases at V and 2 bases at J, with 16 bases between the two ends. Germline CDR1 reads SEHNR; CDR2 reads FQNEAQ (reference sequence). This CDR3 has 17 amino acids. DNA of the CDR3: TGTGCCAGCAGCTTAGCGCAAGTCGGTGGGTCACAAGAGACCCAGTACTTC. As protein: CASSLAQVGGSQETQYF. Full variable domain (outside the CDR3, taken from reference TRBV7-9 and TRBJ2-5): DTGVSQNPRHKITKRGQNVTFRCDPISEHNRLYWYRQTLGQGPEFLTYFQNEAQLEKSRLLSDRFSAERPKGSFSTLEIQRTEQGDSAMYLCASSLAQVGGSQETQYFGPGTRLLVL.

In this sample, this clone turned up a few times. The J gene is TRBJ1-1, the V gene TRBV18; D is unclear. This CDR3 is 11 amino acids long. CDR1 is KGHSH, CDR2 LQKENI, per germline. Here the CDR3 DNA reads TGTGCAAGCCTTCTAAACACTGAAGCTTTCTTT. Amino acid sequence: CASLLNTEAFF.

The rearrangement links TRBV5-1 to TRBJ2-7, with TRBD1 identical over 7 bases. The CDR3 is 16 residues long. Germline CDR1 SGHRS, CDR2 YFSETQ. Trimming took 0 bases from V and 3 from J; bases not matched to a gene: 9. The chain's CDR3 is CASSLVSGTVFYEQYF. The CDR3 DNA reads TGCGCCAGCAGCTTGGTCTCCGGGACAGTCTTCTACGAGCAGTACTTC.